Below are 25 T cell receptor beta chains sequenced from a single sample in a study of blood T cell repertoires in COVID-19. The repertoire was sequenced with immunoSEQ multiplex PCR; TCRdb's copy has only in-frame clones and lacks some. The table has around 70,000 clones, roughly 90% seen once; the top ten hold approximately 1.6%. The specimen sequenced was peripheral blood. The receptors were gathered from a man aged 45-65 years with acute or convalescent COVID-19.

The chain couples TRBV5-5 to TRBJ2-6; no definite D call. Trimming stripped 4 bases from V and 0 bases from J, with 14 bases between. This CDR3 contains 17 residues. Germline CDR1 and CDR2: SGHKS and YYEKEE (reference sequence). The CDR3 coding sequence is TGTGCCAGCAGCGCAAAATTACAGAGCTCTGGGGCCAACGTCCTGACTTTC. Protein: CASSAKLQSSGANVLTF.

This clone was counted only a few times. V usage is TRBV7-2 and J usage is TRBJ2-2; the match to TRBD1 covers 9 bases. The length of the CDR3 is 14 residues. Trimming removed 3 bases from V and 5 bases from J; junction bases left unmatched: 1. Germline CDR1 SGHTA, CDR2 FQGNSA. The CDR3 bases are TGTGCCAGCAGCTTGACAGGGGGGACCGGGGAGCTGTTTTTT. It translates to CASSLTGGTGELFF.

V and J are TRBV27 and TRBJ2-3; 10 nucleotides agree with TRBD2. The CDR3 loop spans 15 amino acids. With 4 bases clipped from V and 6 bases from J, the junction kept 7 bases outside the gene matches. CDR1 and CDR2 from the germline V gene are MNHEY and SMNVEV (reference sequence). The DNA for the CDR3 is TGTGCCAGCAGTTCCCTAGCGGGAGAGTGGGATACGCAGTATTTT. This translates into CASSSLAGEWDTQYF.

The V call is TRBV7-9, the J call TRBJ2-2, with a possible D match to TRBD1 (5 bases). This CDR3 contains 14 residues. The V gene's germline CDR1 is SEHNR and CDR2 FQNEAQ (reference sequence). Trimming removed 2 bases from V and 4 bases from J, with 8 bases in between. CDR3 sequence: CASSLQGSTGELFF. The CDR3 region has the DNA TGTGCCAGCAGCTTACAGGGCTCCACCGGGGAGCTGTTTTTT.

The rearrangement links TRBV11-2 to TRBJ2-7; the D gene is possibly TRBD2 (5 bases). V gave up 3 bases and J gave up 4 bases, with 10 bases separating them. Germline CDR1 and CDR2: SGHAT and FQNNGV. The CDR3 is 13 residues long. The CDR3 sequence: CASSFSPGYEQYV. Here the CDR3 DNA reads TGTGCCAGCAGCTTTTCACCGGGGTACGAGCAGTACGTC.

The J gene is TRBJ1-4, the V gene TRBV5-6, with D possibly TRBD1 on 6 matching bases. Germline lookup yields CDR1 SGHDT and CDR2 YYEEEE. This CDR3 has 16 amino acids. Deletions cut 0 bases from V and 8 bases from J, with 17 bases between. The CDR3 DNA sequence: TGTGCCAGCAGCTTGGGCGGGGGGGCCCGAAGGGAAAAACTGTTTTTT. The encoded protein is CASSLGGGARREKLFF.

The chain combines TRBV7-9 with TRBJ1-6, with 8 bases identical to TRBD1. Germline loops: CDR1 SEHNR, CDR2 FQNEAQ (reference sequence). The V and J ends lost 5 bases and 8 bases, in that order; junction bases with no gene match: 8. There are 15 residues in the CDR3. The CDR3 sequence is CASSDGQGKYSPLHF. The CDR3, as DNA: TGTGCCAGCAGCGACGGACAGGGAAAATATTCACCCCTCCACTTT.

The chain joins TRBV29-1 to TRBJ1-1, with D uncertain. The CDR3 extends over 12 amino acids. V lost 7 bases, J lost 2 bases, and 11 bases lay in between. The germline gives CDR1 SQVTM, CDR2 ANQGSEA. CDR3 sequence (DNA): TGCAGCGGGATCCGGAGCAACACTGAAGCTTTCTTT. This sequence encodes CSGIRSNTEAFF.

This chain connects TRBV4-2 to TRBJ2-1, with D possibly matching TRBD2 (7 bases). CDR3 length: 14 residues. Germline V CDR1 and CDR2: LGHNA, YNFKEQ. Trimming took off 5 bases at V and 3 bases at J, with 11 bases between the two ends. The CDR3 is CASSNGGHYNEQFF. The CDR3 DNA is TGTGCCAGCAGCAACGGGGGGCACTACAATGAGCAGTTCTTC.

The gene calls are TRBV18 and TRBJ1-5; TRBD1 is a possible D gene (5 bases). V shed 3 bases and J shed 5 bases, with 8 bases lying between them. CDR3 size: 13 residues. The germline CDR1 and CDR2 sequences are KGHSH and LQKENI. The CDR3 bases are TGTGCCAGCTCACCCTTGACAGATCAGCCCCAGCATTTT. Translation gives CASSPLTDQPQHF.

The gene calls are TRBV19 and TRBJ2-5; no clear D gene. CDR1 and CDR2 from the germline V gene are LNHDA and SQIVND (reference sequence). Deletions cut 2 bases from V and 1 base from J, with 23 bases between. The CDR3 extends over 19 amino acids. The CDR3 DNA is TGTGCCAGTAGTATATTATACCCTGACAACTCCGGCCTCCAAGAGACCCAGTACTTC. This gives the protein CASSILYPDNSGLQETQYF.

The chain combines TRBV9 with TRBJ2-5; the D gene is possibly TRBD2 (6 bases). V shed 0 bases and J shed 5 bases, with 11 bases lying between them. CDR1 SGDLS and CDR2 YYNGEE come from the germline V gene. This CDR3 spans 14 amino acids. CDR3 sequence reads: CASSVGGEGETQYF. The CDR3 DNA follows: TGTGCCAGCAGCGTAGGCGGGGAAGGGGAGACCCAGTACTTC.

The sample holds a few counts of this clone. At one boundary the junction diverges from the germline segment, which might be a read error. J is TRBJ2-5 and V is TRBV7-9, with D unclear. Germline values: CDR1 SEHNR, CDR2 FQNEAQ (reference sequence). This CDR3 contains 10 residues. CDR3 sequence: CASSPFLPDF. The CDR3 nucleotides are TGTGCCAGCAGCCCTTTCCTACCCGACTTC. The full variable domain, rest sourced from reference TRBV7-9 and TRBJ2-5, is DTGVSQNPRHKITKRGQNVTFRCDPISEHNRLYWYRQTLGQGPEFLTYFQNEAQLEKSRLLSDRFSAERPKGSFSTLEIQRTEQGDSAMYLCASSPFLPDFGPGTRLLVL.

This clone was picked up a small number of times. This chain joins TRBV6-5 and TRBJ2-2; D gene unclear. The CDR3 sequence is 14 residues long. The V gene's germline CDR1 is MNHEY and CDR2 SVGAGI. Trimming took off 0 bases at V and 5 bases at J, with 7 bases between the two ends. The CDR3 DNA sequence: TGTGCCAGCAGTTACTCGAGGCGGACCGGGGAGCTGTTTTTT. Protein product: CASSYSRRTGELFF.

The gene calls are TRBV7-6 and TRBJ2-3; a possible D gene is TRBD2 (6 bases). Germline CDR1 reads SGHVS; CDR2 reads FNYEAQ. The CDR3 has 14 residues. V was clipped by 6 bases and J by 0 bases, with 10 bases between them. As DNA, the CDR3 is TGTGCCAGCAGGGAGGGAGTAAGCACAGATACGCAGTATTTT. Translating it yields CASREGVSTDTQYF.

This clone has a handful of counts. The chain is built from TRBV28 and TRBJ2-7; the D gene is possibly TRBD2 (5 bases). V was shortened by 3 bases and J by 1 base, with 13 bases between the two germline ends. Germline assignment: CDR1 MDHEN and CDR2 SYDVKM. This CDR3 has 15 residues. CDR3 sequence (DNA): TGTGCCAGCAGTTTTGAGGGCCTTGAATCCTACGAGCAGTACTTC. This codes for CASSFEGLESYEQYF.

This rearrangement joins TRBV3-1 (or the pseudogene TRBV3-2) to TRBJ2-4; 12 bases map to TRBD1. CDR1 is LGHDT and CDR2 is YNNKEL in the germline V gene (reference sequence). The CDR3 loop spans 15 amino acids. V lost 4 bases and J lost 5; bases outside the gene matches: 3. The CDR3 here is CASSRDRGPQNIQYF. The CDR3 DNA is TGTGCCAGCAGCCGGGACAGGGGGCCCCAAAACATTCAGTACTTC.

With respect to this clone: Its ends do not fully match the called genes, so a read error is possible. For the CDR3, the DNA is TGTGCCAGCAGTTTAATTCAGGGGAACGCTGAAGCTTTCTTT. It codes for CASSLIQGNAEAFF. The J gene is TRBJ1-1, the V gene TRBV28, with D perhaps matching TRBD1 (6 bases). The CDR3 loop spans 14 amino acids. The V gene's germline CDR1 is MDHEN and CDR2 SYDVKM.

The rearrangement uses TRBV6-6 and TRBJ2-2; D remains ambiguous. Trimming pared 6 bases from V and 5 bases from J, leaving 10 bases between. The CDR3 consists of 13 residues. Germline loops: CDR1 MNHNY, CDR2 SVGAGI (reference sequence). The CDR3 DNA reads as TGTGCCAGCAGCGCCATGACAACCGGGGAGCTGTTTTTT. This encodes CASSAMTTGELFF.

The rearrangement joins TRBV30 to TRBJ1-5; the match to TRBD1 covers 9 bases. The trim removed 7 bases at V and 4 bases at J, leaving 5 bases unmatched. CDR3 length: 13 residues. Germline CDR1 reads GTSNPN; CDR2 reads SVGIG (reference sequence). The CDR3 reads CALDRGLNQPQHF. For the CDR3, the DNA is TGTGCCTTGGACAGGGGACTAAATCAGCCCCAGCATTTT.

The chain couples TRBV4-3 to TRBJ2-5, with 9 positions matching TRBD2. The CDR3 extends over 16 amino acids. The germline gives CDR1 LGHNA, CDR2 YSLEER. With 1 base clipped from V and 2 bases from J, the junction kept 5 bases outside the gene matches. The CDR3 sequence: CASSQGWRGGQETQYF. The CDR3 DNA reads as TGCGCCAGCAGCCAAGGTTGGCGGGGGGGACAAGAGACCCAGTACTTC.

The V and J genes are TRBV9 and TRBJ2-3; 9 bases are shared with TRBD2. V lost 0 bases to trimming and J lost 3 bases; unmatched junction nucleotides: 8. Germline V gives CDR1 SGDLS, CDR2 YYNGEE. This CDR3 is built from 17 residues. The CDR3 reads CASSVEWREGRTDTQYF. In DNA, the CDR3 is TGTGCCAGCAGCGTAGAATGGCGGGAGGGCCGGACAGATACGCAGTATTTT.

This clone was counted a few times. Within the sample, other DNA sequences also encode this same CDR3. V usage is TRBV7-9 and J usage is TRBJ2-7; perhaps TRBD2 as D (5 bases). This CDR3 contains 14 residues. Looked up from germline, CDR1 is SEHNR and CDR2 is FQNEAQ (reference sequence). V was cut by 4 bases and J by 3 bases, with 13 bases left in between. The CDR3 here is CASSSGLSGYEQYF. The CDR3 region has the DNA TGTGCCAGCAGCTCCGGACTTTCCGGCTACGAGCAGTACTTC.

CDR3 sequence reads: CASSLSLSSYNEQFF. The CDR3 DNA follows: TGCGCCAGCAGCTTGAGCCTGTCTTCCTACAATGAGCAGTTCTTC. The V gene is TRBV5-1, the J gene TRBJ2-1; D is undetermined. V lost 1 base and J lost 1, with 9 bases in between. The CDR3 extends over 15 amino acids. CDR1 is SGHRS, CDR2 YFSETQ, per germline.

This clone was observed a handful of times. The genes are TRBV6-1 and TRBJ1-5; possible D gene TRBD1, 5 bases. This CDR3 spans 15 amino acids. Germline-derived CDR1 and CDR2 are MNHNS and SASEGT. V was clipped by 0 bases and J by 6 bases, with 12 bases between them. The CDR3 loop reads CASSEAGQGFQPQHF. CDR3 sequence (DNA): TGTGCCAGCAGTGAAGCGGGGCAGGGCTTTCAGCCCCAGCATTTT.